Following are 23 T cell receptor beta chains from one sample sequenced in a study of blood T cell repertoires in COVID-19. Profiled with immunoSEQ multiplex PCR; TCRdb holds only in-frame clones, not every one. Of approximately 230,000 clones listed, about 91% are singletons. The source material was peripheral blood. The source of these receptors is a man older than 75 with acute or convalescent COVID-19.

This clone was counted a single time. This chain links TRBV6-5 with TRBJ2-7; 9 bases map to TRBD2. The junction had 12 bases not matched to a gene; V was cut back by 10 bases and J by 2 bases. The germline CDR1 and CDR2 sequences are MNHEY and SVGAGI. CDR3 length equals 15 residues. The CDR3 region is CATRAIAGVPYEQYF. For the CDR3, the DNA is TGTGCCACCAGAGCGATAGCGGGGGTGCCCTACGAGCAGTACTTC.

This chain links TRBV6-6 with TRBJ2-7; D not resolved. Germline CDR1 reads MNHNY; CDR2 reads SVGAGI (reference sequence). The CDR3 runs 11 residues. V lost 5 bases and J lost 5, with 7 bases in between. The CDR3 reads CASSLIDEQYF. CDR3 nucleotide sequence: TGTGCCAGCAGTCTAATAGACGAGCAGTACTTC.

This clone was seen a single time. The chain joins TRBV15 to TRBJ1-5; D is perhaps TRBD1 (6 bases). V gave up 1 base and J gave up 6 bases, with 13 bases separating them. Germline lookup yields CDR1 LNHNV and CDR2 YYDKDF (reference sequence). The CDR3 is 15 amino acids. The CDR3 protein is CATSRAGLGGQPQHF. CDR3 sequence (DNA): TGTGCCACCAGCAGAGCCGGTTTAGGGGGTCAGCCCCAGCATTTT.

The chain is built from TRBV3-1 (or the pseudogene TRBV3-2) and TRBJ2-6; no clear D. Trimming removed 1 base at V and 3 bases at J, with 10 bases between. The germline CDR1 and CDR2 sequences are LGHDT and YNNKEL (reference sequence). This CDR3 is 16 amino acids long. The CDR3, as DNA: TGTGCCAGCAGCCAAGGGGCTATCGGTGGGGCCAACGTCCTGACTTTC. Translated: CASSQGAIGGANVLTF.

The rearrangement joins TRBV5-1 to TRBJ2-2; the D gene is possibly TRBD1 (5 bases). This CDR3 contains 14 residues. Per germline, CDR1 SGHRS and CDR2 YFSETQ. Trimming shortened V by 4 bases and J by 4 bases, and 11 bases separated the two germline ends. CDR3 amino acids: CASSTGHSTGELFF. The DNA of the CDR3 is TGCGCCAGCAGCACCGGACACTCCACCGGGGAGCTGTTTTTT. Using reference TRBV5-1 and TRBJ2-2 for the parts outside the CDR3, the full variable domain is KAGVTQTPRYLIKTRGQQVTLSCSPISGHRSVSWYQQTPGQGLQFLFEYFSETQRNKGNFPGRFSGRQFSNSRSEMNVSTLELGDSALYLCASSTGHSTGELFFGEGSRLTVL.

V usage is TRBV9 and J usage is TRBJ2-1, with a tentative D call TRBD2 (7 bases). The V end lost 4 bases, the J end lost 6 bases, and 17 bases lay between the germline ends. Germline V gene lookup returns CDR1 SGDLS and CDR2 YYNGEE. There are 15 residues in the CDR3. The CDR3 loop is CASSSGLVGANEQFF. Here the CDR3 DNA reads TGTGCCAGCAGCTCAGGACTAGTGGGGGCCAATGAGCAGTTCTTC.

The chain employs TRBV4-3 and TRBJ2-7, with D maybe TRBD1 (5 bases). Per germline, CDR1 LGHNA and CDR2 YSLEER. CDR3 size: 14 residues. V dropped 1 base and J dropped 5 bases, with 12 bases sitting between them. The CDR3 sequence is CASSQVAGPHEQYF. CDR3 DNA: TGCGCCAGCAGCCAAGTGGCAGGGCCCCACGAGCAGTACTTC.

The rearrangement uses TRBV11-2 and TRBJ2-7; 12 nucleotides line up with TRBD2. The CDR3 is made up of 15 amino acids. J lost 4 bases, V lost 2 bases, and 3 bases had no gene match. CDR1 and CDR2 (germline): SGHAT, FQNNGV. The chain's CDR3 is CASSLLGLAGYEQYF. The CDR3 coding sequence is TGTGCCAGCAGCTTACTGGGACTAGCGGGTTACGAGCAGTACTTC.

The chain is built from TRBV14 and TRBJ1-3, with TRBD1 identical over 7 bases. Germline V gives CDR1 SGHDN, CDR2 FVKESK. J was trimmed by 4 bases and V by 4 bases; bases with no gene match: 1. The CDR3 is 13 residues long. For the CDR3, the DNA is TGTGCCAGCAGCCCGGACAGGGGAAACACCATATATTTT. Protein: CASSPDRGNTIYF.

In this sample, this clone turned up once. The rearrangement uses TRBV29-1 and TRBJ1-1; D is ambiguous. Germline CDR1 reads SQVTM; CDR2 reads ANQGSEA. This CDR3 has 15 amino acids. V was cut by 1 base and J by 0 bases, with 12 bases left in between. Here the CDR3 reads CSVEGVSGMNTEAFF. In DNA form, the CDR3 reads TGCAGCGTTGAAGGGGTCTCAGGCATGAACACTGAAGCTTTCTTT.

This clone was seen a handful of times. The chain carries TRBV18 and TRBJ1-5, with D maybe TRBD1 (5 bases). Germline V lookup: CDR1 KGHSH, CDR2 LQKENI. CDR3 length equals 17 residues. V was pared by 3 bases and J by 2 bases, with 17 bases between. The CDR3, as DNA: TGTGCCAGCTCACCCGGCAGGGTCGGGGGAGGCAATCAGCCCCAGCATTTT. Translation gives CASSPGRVGGGNQPQHF.

This clone came up a few times. The V gene is TRBV18, the J gene TRBJ1-2; 9 positions match TRBD1. CDR1 and CDR2 (germline): KGHSH, LQKENI. V gave up 5 bases and J gave up 7 bases; unmatched junction bases: 8. The CDR3 loop spans 14 amino acids. The CDR3 nucleotides read TGTGCCAGCTCAGCTGTCGGACAGGGGTCTGGCTACACCTTC. It yields the protein CASSAVGQGSGYTF.

The J gene is TRBJ2-7, the V gene TRBV3-1 (or the pseudogene TRBV3-2); 11 bases match TRBD2. The junction had 4 bases not matched to a gene; V was cut back by 2 bases and J by 4 bases. CDR3 size: 15 residues. Germline CDR1 reads LGHDT; CDR2 reads YNNKEL (reference sequence). The CDR3, as DNA: TGTGCCAGCAGCCAAAGGACTAGCGGGCGGTACGAGCAGTACTTC. Protein sequence: CASSQRTSGRYEQYF.

V is TRBV7-9 and J is TRBJ2-6; no clear D gene. CDR1 is SEHNR, CDR2 FQNEAQ, per germline (reference sequence). This CDR3 is built from 14 residues. Trimming shortened V by 7 bases and J by 0 bases, and 7 bases separated the two germline ends. The CDR3 sequence: CASTYGSGANVLTF. The CDR3 coding sequence is TGTGCCAGCACCTACGGCTCTGGGGCCAACGTCCTGACTTTC. The full variable domain, with the rest looked up from reference TRBV7-9 and TRBJ2-6, is DTGVSQNPRHKITKRGQNVTFRCDPISEHNRLYWYRQTLGQGPEFLTYFQNEAQLEKSRLLSDRFSAERPKGSFSTLEIQRTEQGDSAMYLCASTYGSGANVLTFGAGSRLTVL.

This rearrangement joins TRBV19 to TRBJ2-5; 7 nucleotides agree with TRBD2. The CDR3 is made up of 13 amino acids. Germline CDR1 is LNHDA and CDR2 is SQIVND (reference sequence). With V trimmed by 6 bases and J by 5 bases, 6 bases remained unmatched. Written as DNA, the CDR3 is TGTGCCAGTAGGGGCCGGGGGGAGGAGACCCAGTACTTC. This sequence encodes CASRGRGEETQYF.

CDR3 coding DNA: TGTGCCCGCACCTGGACAGGAAATCGGGAGACCCAGTACTTC. This gives the protein CARTWTGNRETQYF. The chain employs TRBV27 and TRBJ2-5, with 7 bases identical to TRBD1. V gave up 11 bases and J gave up 5 bases; unmatched junction bases: 14. The CDR3 covers 14 residues. Germline values: CDR1 MNHEY, CDR2 SMNVEV (reference sequence).

The rearrangement links TRBV11-3 to TRBJ2-3; tentative D call: TRBD2 (5 bases). Trimming pared 5 bases from V and 4 bases from J, leaving 13 bases between. The CDR3 runs 14 residues. Germline CDR1 is SGHNT and CDR2 is YENEEA. CDR3 bases: TGTGCCAGCAGCCCCACGAGGGCCTCAGATACGCAGTATTTT. This gives the protein CASSPTRASDTQYF. Filled out from reference TRBV11-3 and TRBJ2-3, the complete variable domain reads EAGVVQSPRYKIIEKKQPVAFWCNPISGHNTLYWYLQNLGQGPELLIRYENEEAVDDSQLPKDRFSAERLKGVDSTLKIQPAELGDSAVYLCASSPTRASDTQYFGPGTRLTVL.

About this clone itself: The junction shows a germline mismatch at one end, possibly a read error. The chain couples TRBV7-2 to TRBJ2-5; 8 bases are shared with TRBD2. The CDR3 consists of 15 residues. The germline V gene encodes CDR1 SGHTA and CDR2 FQGNSA. In nucleotides, the CDR3 is TGTGCCAGCAGCTTTCAGCGGGGGCCTAGAGAGACCCGGTACTTC. Translating it yields CASSFQRGPRETRYF.

This chain uses TRBV4-3 with TRBJ1-5; D uncertain. This CDR3 comprises 15 residues. Germline V gives CDR1 LGHNA, CDR2 YSLEER. Between the trimmed V and J ends, which lost 4 bases and 8 bases, there was a span of 18 bases. CDR3 in DNA: TGCGCCAGCAGCCGTACCCGGGCCCGGAGGGAGCCCCAGCATTTT. It is translated as CASSRTRARREPQHF.

The genes are TRBV6-2 or TRBV6-3 and TRBJ2-7, with a tentative D call TRBD2 (5 bases). The germline V gene encodes CDR1 MNHEY and CDR2 SVGEGT. CDR3 length: 15 amino acids. The V end lost 2 bases, the J end lost 6 bases, and 17 bases lay between the germline ends. The CDR3 sequence: CASSYASGKMGEQYF. The DNA of the CDR3 is TGTGCCAGCAGTTACGCATCCGGGAAAATGGGCGAGCAGTACTTC.

This chain joins TRBV7-2 and TRBJ1-1; D unresolved. The germline V gene has CDR1 SGHTA and CDR2 FQGNSA. This CDR3 region has 15 residues. The ends were cut back, 1 base at V and 6 bases at J, with 15 bases in the middle. The CDR3: CASSLGSRRSAEAFF. CDR3 DNA sequence: TGTGCCAGCAGCTTAGGGTCCCGAAGGAGCGCTGAAGCTTTCTTT.

This clone was picked up one time. J is TRBJ2-1 and V is TRBV5-5; D may be TRBD2 (5 bases). The CDR3 runs to 15 residues. Germline loops: CDR1 SGHKS, CDR2 YYEKEE (reference sequence). With 0 bases removed from V and 0 bases from J, the gap between germline ends came to 7 bases. The CDR3 loop reads CASSLAGNSYNEQFF. In DNA, the CDR3 is TGTGCCAGCAGCTTGGCCGGGAACTCCTACAATGAGCAGTTCTTC.

This clone occurred once. The V and J genes are TRBV9 and TRBJ2-1; 9 bases are shared with TRBD2. The V gene end was trimmed by 0 bases and the J gene end by 5 bases; junction bases not matched to a gene: 3. Per germline, CDR1 SGDLS and CDR2 YYNGEE. The CDR3 spans 15 residues. CDR3 loop: CASSVGGGVNNEQFF. CDR3 sequence (DNA): TGTGCCAGCAGCGTAGGCGGGGGGGTAAACAATGAGCAGTTCTTC. The variable domain in full, completed from reference TRBV9 and TRBJ2-1, reads DSGVTQTPKHLITATGQRVTLRCSPRSGDLSVYWYQQSLDQGLQFLIQYYNGEERAKGNILERFSAQQFPDLHSELNLSSLELGDSALYFCASSVGGGVNNEQFFGPGTRLTVL.